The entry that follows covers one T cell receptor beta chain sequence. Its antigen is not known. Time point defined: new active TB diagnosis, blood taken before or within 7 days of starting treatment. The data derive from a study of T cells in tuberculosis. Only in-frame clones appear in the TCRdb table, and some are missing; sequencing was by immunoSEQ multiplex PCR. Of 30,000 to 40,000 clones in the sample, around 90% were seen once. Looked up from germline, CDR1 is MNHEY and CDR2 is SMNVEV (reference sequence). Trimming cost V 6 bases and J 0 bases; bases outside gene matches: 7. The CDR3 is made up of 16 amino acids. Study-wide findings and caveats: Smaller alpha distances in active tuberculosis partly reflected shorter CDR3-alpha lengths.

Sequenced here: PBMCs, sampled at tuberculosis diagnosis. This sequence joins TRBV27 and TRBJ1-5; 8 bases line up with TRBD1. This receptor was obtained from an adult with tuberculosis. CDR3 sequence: CASRQGTGVSNQPQHF. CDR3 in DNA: TGTGCCAGCAGACAAGGGACAGGAGTTAGCAATCAGCCCCAGCATTTT.